Reported below is one T cell receptor (beta chain). The data stem from a study of T cell changes during pregnancy in multiple sclerosis. Produced via immunoSEQ multiplex PCR; TCRdb's table is partial and in-frame only. Of about 100,000 clones in the sample, about 90% were seen once. The CDR3 is 13 residues long. V lost 2 bases, J lost 9 bases, and 12 bases lay in between. Per germline, CDR1 SGHNT and CDR2 YYREEE (reference sequence). This TCR came from a female donor with multiple sclerosis, enrolled in a pregnancy study. Sequenced material: peripheral blood, taken in the second trimester of pregnancy. The chain employs TRBV5-4 and TRBJ2-1, with D perhaps TRBD2 (6 bases). CDR3 sequence (DNA): TGTGCCAGCAGCTTCGGGGGTTTCAGTGAGCAGTTCTTC. Residues: CASSFGGFSEQFF. Using reference TRBV5-4 and TRBJ2-1 for the parts outside the CDR3, the full variable domain is ETGVTQSPTHLIKTRGQQVTLRCSSQSGHNTVSWYQQALGQGPQFIFQYYREEENGRGNFPPRFSGLQFPNYSSELNVNALELDDSALYLCASSFGGFSEQFFGPGTRLTVL.